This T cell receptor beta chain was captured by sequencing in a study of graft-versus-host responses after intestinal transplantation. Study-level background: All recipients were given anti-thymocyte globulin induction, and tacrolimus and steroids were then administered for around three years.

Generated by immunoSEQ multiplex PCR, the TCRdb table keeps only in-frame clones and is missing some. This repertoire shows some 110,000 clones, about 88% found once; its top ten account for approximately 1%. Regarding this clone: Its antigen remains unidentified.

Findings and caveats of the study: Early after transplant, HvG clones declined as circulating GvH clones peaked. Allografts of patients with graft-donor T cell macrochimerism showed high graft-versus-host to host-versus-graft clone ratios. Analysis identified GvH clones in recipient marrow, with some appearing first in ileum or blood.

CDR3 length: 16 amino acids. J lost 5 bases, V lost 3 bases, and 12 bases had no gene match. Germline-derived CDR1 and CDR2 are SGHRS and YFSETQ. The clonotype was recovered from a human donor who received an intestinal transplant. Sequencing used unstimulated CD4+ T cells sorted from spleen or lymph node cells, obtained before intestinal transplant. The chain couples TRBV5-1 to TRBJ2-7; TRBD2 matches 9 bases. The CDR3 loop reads CASSSGTAGGPHEQYF. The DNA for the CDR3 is TGCGCCAGCAGCTCAGGAACGGCGGGGGGGCCTCACGAGCAGTACTTC.